This TCR beta chain appears in the sequencing data of a study of response to subunit inactivated influenza vaccine. With 4 bases clipped from V and 8 bases from J, the junction kept 12 bases outside the gene matches. The CDR3 extends over 16 amino acids. In germline, CDR1 is SGHVS, CDR2 FQNEAQ. With respect to this clonotype: Its specificity is not known.

Study-wide points: It was the authors' suggestion that each seasonal influenza vaccination recruits few new T cells.

TCRdb passed the RT-PCR reads through MiXCR, listing each CDR3 protein once. The table has roughly 780,000 distinct CDR3 sequences, around a sixth seen once. This TCR was recovered from a man aged 45 to 65 who received an inactivated influenza vaccine. Source: PBMCs from blood, taken about 5 days after vaccination. The rearrangement uses TRBV7-8 and TRBJ2-2; 8 bases match TRBD2. The CDR3 region is CASSSGTRDQRGELFF. CDR3 in DNA: TGTGCCAGCAGCTCCGGGACTAGGGACCAGAGAGGGGAGCTGTTTTTT.